This is a list of T cell receptor beta chains from one sample in a study of T-cell memory formation after mild COVID-19. TCRdb used MiXCR to reprocess the 5' RACE reads, holding one entry per CDR3 protein. The table shows about 540,000 distinct CDR3 sequences, with around 20% occurring only once. The sequenced material came from PBMCs or a T cell subset sorted from them (not recorded which). These receptors were collected from an adult woman who had mild COVID-19 (a few samples of this study predate the infection). Cell type and time point are not known. Both conserved end residues are part of each CDR3. A D gene is named only where the DNA matches it firmly. Where a row states a size, it is once, few, many or the class of an expanded clone; other rows omit it.

d_gene,j_gene,abundance,v_gene,CDR3nt,CDR3aa
NA,TRBJ2-7,many,TRBV10-2,TGCGCCAGCAGCCCCCTGGGCTCCTACGAGCAGTACTTC,CASSPLGSYEQYF
NA,TRBJ2-7,few,TRBV6-5,TGTGCCAGCAGTTCCGGGGGCCGGAGAGAGCAGTACTTC,CASSSGGRREQYF
NA,TRBJ2-3,NA,TRBV24-1,TGTGCCACCAGAAGCACAGATACGCAGTATTTT,CATRSTDTQYF
NA,TRBJ2-7,NA,TRBV7-8,TGTGCCAGCAGCCTGGCGCCCCGACAGGCGGGCTACGAGCAGTACTTC,CASSLAPRQAGYEQYF
NA,TRBJ2-3,NA,TRBV6-6,TGTGCCAGCAGTCCAGGAGAAGTCCCAGATACGCAGTATTTT,CASSPGEVPDTQYF
NA,TRBJ1-1,NA,TRBV19,TGTGCCAGTACCGACAGTGGGCGGACTGAAGCTTTCTTT,CASTDSGRTEAFF
TRBD2,TRBJ2-5,NA,TRBV6-5,TGTGCCAGCAGTTACTCGGGTAGCGGGACTACCCAAGAGACCCAGTACTTC,CASSYSGSGTTQETQYF
TRBD1,TRBJ2-7,few,TRBV5-1,TGCGCCAGCAGGACCGGGACAGTCGCTACCTACGAGCAGTACTTC,CASRTGTVATYEQYF
NA,TRBJ2-5,NA,TRBV29-1,TGCAGCGTTGCTGGGGCCTCCGGGGAAGAGACCCAGTACTTC,CSVAGASGEETQYF
TRBD2,TRBJ2-7,few,TRBV4-2,TGTGCCAGCAGCCAAGCTTGGACTAGCGAGTACGAGCAGTACTTC,CASSQAWTSEYEQYF
TRBD2,TRBJ2-5,NA,TRBV10-3,TGTGCCAACGGGGAACTAGCGGGGACACAAGAGACCCAGTACTTC,CANGELAGTQETQYF
TRBD2,TRBJ2-5,NA,TRBV5-1,TGCGCCAGCAGCTTGGCCCTAGCGGGGGGTCCACAAGAGACCCAGTACTTC,CASSLALAGGPQETQYF
NA,TRBJ2-5,NA,TRBV5-6,TGTGCCAGCAGCTTGGAGGGGAGAGGAGAGACCCAGTACTTC,CASSLEGRGETQYF
NA,TRBJ2-7,NA,TRBV29-1,TGCAGCGTTAACGGCGGCTTTCTCTACGAGCAGTACTTC,CSVNGGFLYEQYF
TRBD2,TRBJ2-1,few,TRBV7-9,TGTGCCAGCAGCCCTACAGGGACTAGCGGGATTTACCATGAGCAGTTCTTC,CASSPTGTSGIYHEQFF
NA,TRBJ1-2,NA,TRBV5-1,TGCGCCAGCAGCTTGGACCCCCTAATCGGTGGCTACACCTTC,CASSLDPLIGGYTF
TRBD1,TRBJ2-7,NA,TRBV5-1,TGCGCCAGCCACAAAGGGGGACAGGGGGCCAGGGAGCAGTACTTC,CASHKGGQGAREQYF
TRBD2,TRBJ2-5,NA,TRBV7-9,TGTGCCGGAAAGAATAGCGGGAGGGAGACCCAGTACTTC,CAGKNSGRETQYF
NA,TRBJ2-1,NA,TRBV24-1,TGTGCCACCACGAAGCGGAGCAATGAGCAGTTCTTC,CATTKRSNEQFF
NA,TRBJ2-7,NA,TRBV18,TGTGCCAGCTCGCCTCCGGACAAGTGGCCCTACGAGCAGTACTTC,CASSPPDKWPYEQYF
NA,TRBJ1-1,NA,TRBV14,TGTGCCAGCAGCCAAGAGGGGATACAGGGTGGCACTGAAGCTTTCTTT,CASSQEGIQGGTEAFF
NA,TRBJ2-2,once,TRBV6-5,TGTGCCAGCAGTTACGCGAGGGCAGGGGCCACCGGGGAGCTGTTTTTT,CASSYARAGATGELFF
TRBD1,TRBJ2-7,NA,TRBV7-4,TGTGCCAGCAGCTTAGATCCTGACAGGGGGTCCACCTACGAGCAGTACTTC,CASSLDPDRGSTYEQYF
NA,TRBJ1-6,NA,TRBV5-6,TGTGCCAGCACTCCGCAGTCGGGGGTGTCACCCCTCCACTTT,CASTPQSGVSPLHF
TRBD1,TRBJ2-2,few,TRBV5-1,TGCGCCAGCAGCTCCGGGACAGGGGTCTCCGGGGAGCTGTTTTTT,CASSSGTGVSGELFF
NA,TRBJ2-1,NA,TRBV9,TGTGCCAGCAGCGTAGAGGAGGACAATGAGCAGTTCTTC,CASSVEEDNEQFF
TRBD2,TRBJ2-1,few,TRBV10-3,TGTGCCATCAGTGAGTCTCCTAGCGGGAAGGGTAATGAGCAGTTCTTC,CAISESPSGKGNEQFF
NA,TRBJ2-1,NA,TRBV21-1,TGTGCCAGCAGCAAAGGAGGCCCTGAGCAGTTCTTC,CASSKGGPEQFF